This passage covers 18 T cell receptor beta chains from one sample sequenced in a study of cytomegalovirus exposure and HLA in healthy donors. The study ran its PCR with 60 Vbeta and 13 Jbeta primers. TCRdb's copy holds only in-frame clones and misses some; the assay was immunoSEQ multiplex PCR. The repertoire includes about 87,000 clones, around 70% of them detected once, and about a fifth sits in the top ten. Sequencing input: PBMCs. Receptor source: a man aged 25 to 40 in good health and CMV-seropositive.

This sequence joins TRBV9 and TRBJ2-1; no reliable D call. CDR3 length: 11 residues. The V end lost 4 bases, the J end lost 8 bases, and 7 bases lay between the germline ends. Looked up from germline, CDR1 is SGDLS and CDR2 is YYNGEE. The CDR3 DNA reads as TGTGCCAGCAGCTTAGGAGATGAGCAGTTCTTC. Translated: CASSLGDEQFF.

The CDR3 protein is CASSEQAESLGGYF. The CDR3, as DNA: TGTGCCAGCAGTGAGCAGGCAGAATCGTTGGGTGGGTACTTC. The chain joins TRBV6-1 to TRBJ2-7; D call uncertain. The ends were cut back, 3 bases at V and 12 bases at J, with 21 bases in the middle. Germline V gene sequence: CDR1 MNHNS, CDR2 SASEGT. The CDR3 is 14 amino acids.

The chain recombines TRBV27 with TRBJ1-5, with a possible D match to TRBD1 (5 bases). V was shortened by 6 bases and J by 0 bases, with 12 bases between the two germline ends. In germline, CDR1 is MNHEY, CDR2 SMNVEV (reference sequence). The CDR3 covers 15 residues. CDR3 region: CASSTRQLSNQPQHF. Here the CDR3 DNA reads TGTGCCAGCAGCACAAGACAGCTTAGCAATCAGCCCCAGCATTTT.

A single count supports this clone. The chain joins TRBV5-6 to TRBJ1-2, with 9 positions matching TRBD1. The CDR3 runs 13 residues. V lost 5 bases, J lost 8 bases, and 7 bases stayed unmatched. CDR1 and CDR2 from the germline V gene are SGHDT and YYEEEE. The CDR3 region is CASRQGALEGYTF. The CDR3 region has the DNA TGTGCCAGCAGACAGGGGGCTCTAGAAGGCTACACCTTC.

This clone was observed a single time. The chain has TRBV2 and TRBJ2-3, with 7 nucleotides matching TRBD1. The CDR3 totals 13 residues. V lost 9 bases, J lost 5 bases, and 8 bases stayed unmatched. Germline-derived CDR1 and CDR2 are SNHLY and FYNNEI. DNA of the CDR3: TGTGCCAGTGGGGGCCGGGACAGAGATACGCAGTATTTT. This sequence encodes CASGGRDRDTQYF.

V is TRBV18 and J is TRBJ2-2; D possibly corresponds to TRBD1 (5 bases). Trimming stripped 1 base from V and 1 base from J, with 10 bases between. The CDR3 is made up of 16 amino acids. CDR1 and CDR2 (germline): KGHSH, LQKENI. The CDR3 sequence is CASSPRAGRNTGELFF. In DNA form, the CDR3 reads TGTGCCAGCTCACCACGGGCAGGGCGGAACACCGGGGAGCTGTTTTTT.

The chain carries TRBV15 and TRBJ1-5; D possibly corresponds to TRBD1 (5 bases). This CDR3 comprises 15 residues. Per germline, CDR1 LNHNV and CDR2 YYDKDF (reference sequence). V lost 5 bases and J lost 7, with 18 bases in between. The CDR3 DNA sequence: TGTGCCACCAGCGGGGGGGAGGGTTTGGGACAGCCCCAGCATTTT. Its protein product is CATSGGEGLGQPQHF.

The chain couples TRBV28 to TRBJ2-7; 13 positions agree with TRBD2. The CDR3 length is 15 residues. Losses at the gene ends were 8 bases for V and 4 bases for J; bases not matched to a gene: 8. Germline V gives CDR1 MDHEN, CDR2 SYDVKM. This CDR3 reads CASPPRTSGSYEQYF. Here the CDR3 DNA reads TGTGCCAGCCCACCCCGGACTAGCGGGAGTTACGAGCAGTACTTC.

This clone was counted between two and nine times. The V call is TRBV6-5, the J call TRBJ1-1; possibly TRBD1 for D (5 bases). CDR1 is MNHEY and CDR2 is SVGAGI in the germline V gene. V lost 2 bases and J lost 5, with 15 bases in between. This CDR3 spans 15 amino acids. The CDR3 is CASSYGRTRGTEAFF. The CDR3 DNA reads TGTGCCAGCAGTTACGGTCGGACGCGGGGGACTGAAGCTTTCTTT.

The CDR3 DNA sequence: TGTGCCAGCAGCGCAAGGGGACTAGCGGCCTACAATGAGCAGTTCTTC. Its protein product is CASSARGLAAYNEQFF. V usage is TRBV7-2 and J usage is TRBJ2-1, with 11 bases lining up with TRBD2. Trimming took 5 bases from V and 2 from J; bases not matched to a gene: 5. Germline V gene data show CDR1 as SGHTA and CDR2 as FQGNSA. The CDR3 totals 16 residues.

V is TRBV19 and J is TRBJ1-1, with TRBD1 matching 7 bases. Trimming took 5 bases from V and 4 from J; bases not matched to a gene: 4. The CDR3 is 13 amino acids. Germline-derived CDR1 and CDR2 are LNHDA and SQIVND (reference sequence). This CDR3 is CASSLDRVTEAFF. The CDR3 coding sequence is TGTGCCAGTAGTCTCGACAGGGTCACTGAAGCTTTCTTT.

The chain couples TRBV7-2 to TRBJ2-7; the D gene is possibly TRBD2 (6 bases). Germline V gene sequence: CDR1 SGHTA, CDR2 FQGNSA. The CDR3 has 15 amino acids. With 5 bases removed from V and 4 bases from J, the gap between germline ends came to 18 bases. The CDR3 loop reads CASSPRGTLNYEQYF. The DNA of the CDR3 is TGTGCCAGCAGCCCACGAGGGACTCTTAATTACGAGCAGTACTTC.

The chain recombines TRBV10-3 with TRBJ1-3; D uncertain. V was pared by 7 bases and J by 4 bases, with 17 bases between. The germline V gene has CDR1 ENHRY and CDR2 SYGVKD. The CDR3 has 15 amino acids. The CDR3 DNA reads TGTGCCATCATGGTCTCAGAAGAAGAAGGAAACACCATATATTTT. This sequence encodes CAIMVSEEEGNTIYF.

The chain carries TRBV7-2 and TRBJ2-7; TRBD1 is a possible D gene (7 bases). Looked up from germline, CDR1 is SGHTA and CDR2 is FQGNSA. The CDR3 runs to 15 residues. The germline V and J ends were trimmed by 1 base and 2 bases, with 12 bases remaining between them. CDR3: CASSLDPGGTYEQYF. The CDR3 DNA is TGTGCCAGCAGCTTAGATCCAGGGGGGACCTACGAGCAGTACTTC. The entire variable domain, with the rest obtained from reference TRBV7-2 and TRBJ2-7, is as follows: GAGVSQSPSNKVTEKGKDVELRCDPISGHTALYWYRQSLGQGLEFLIYFQGNSAPDKSGLPSDRFSAERTGGSVSTLTIQRTQQEDSAVYLCASSLDPGGTYEQYFGPGTRLTVT.

The V gene is TRBV4-1, the J gene TRBJ1-1; D gene uncertain. Trimming shortened V by 0 bases and J by 5 bases, and 16 bases separated the two germline ends. CDR3 length equals 16 residues. Germline V lookup: CDR1 MGHRA, CDR2 YSYEKL. CDR3 sequence: CASSQDFRRLGTEAFF. The CDR3 DNA reads as TGCGCCAGCAGCCAAGACTTCCGGAGGCTGGGGACTGAAGCTTTCTTT.

This sequence joins TRBV29-1 and TRBJ2-7; D is possibly TRBD2 (6 bases). This CDR3 is 14 amino acids long. Trimming removed 5 bases at V and 0 bases at J, with 14 bases between. Germline V CDR1 and CDR2: SQVTM, ANQGSEA. The CDR3 protein is CSVSSGLISYEQYF. The DNA of the CDR3 is TGCAGCGTTTCCTCTGGACTAATCTCCTACGAGCAGTACTTC.

The CDR3 coding sequence is TGTGCCAGCAGCTTAGCGTTTTGGGCTAGCGGGAGTGTAGCTGGGGCCAACGTCCTGACTTTC. Translating gives CASSLAFWASGSVAGANVLTF. The chain employs TRBV7-2 and TRBJ2-6, with 10 bases fitting TRBD2. Germline CDR1 reads SGHTA; CDR2 reads FQGNSA. V dropped 0 bases and J dropped 2; count of bases not matched to a gene: 13. This CDR3 region has 21 residues.

The gene calls are TRBV5-8 and TRBJ1-5; D gene uncertain. The CDR3 is 13 residues long. The V gene's germline CDR1 is SGHTS and CDR2 YDEGEE. With 4 bases removed from V and 4 bases from J, the gap between germline ends came to 9 bases. CDR3 protein: CASSLPANQPQHF. Here the CDR3 DNA reads TGTGCCAGCAGCCTCCCCGCGAATCAGCCCCAGCATTTT.